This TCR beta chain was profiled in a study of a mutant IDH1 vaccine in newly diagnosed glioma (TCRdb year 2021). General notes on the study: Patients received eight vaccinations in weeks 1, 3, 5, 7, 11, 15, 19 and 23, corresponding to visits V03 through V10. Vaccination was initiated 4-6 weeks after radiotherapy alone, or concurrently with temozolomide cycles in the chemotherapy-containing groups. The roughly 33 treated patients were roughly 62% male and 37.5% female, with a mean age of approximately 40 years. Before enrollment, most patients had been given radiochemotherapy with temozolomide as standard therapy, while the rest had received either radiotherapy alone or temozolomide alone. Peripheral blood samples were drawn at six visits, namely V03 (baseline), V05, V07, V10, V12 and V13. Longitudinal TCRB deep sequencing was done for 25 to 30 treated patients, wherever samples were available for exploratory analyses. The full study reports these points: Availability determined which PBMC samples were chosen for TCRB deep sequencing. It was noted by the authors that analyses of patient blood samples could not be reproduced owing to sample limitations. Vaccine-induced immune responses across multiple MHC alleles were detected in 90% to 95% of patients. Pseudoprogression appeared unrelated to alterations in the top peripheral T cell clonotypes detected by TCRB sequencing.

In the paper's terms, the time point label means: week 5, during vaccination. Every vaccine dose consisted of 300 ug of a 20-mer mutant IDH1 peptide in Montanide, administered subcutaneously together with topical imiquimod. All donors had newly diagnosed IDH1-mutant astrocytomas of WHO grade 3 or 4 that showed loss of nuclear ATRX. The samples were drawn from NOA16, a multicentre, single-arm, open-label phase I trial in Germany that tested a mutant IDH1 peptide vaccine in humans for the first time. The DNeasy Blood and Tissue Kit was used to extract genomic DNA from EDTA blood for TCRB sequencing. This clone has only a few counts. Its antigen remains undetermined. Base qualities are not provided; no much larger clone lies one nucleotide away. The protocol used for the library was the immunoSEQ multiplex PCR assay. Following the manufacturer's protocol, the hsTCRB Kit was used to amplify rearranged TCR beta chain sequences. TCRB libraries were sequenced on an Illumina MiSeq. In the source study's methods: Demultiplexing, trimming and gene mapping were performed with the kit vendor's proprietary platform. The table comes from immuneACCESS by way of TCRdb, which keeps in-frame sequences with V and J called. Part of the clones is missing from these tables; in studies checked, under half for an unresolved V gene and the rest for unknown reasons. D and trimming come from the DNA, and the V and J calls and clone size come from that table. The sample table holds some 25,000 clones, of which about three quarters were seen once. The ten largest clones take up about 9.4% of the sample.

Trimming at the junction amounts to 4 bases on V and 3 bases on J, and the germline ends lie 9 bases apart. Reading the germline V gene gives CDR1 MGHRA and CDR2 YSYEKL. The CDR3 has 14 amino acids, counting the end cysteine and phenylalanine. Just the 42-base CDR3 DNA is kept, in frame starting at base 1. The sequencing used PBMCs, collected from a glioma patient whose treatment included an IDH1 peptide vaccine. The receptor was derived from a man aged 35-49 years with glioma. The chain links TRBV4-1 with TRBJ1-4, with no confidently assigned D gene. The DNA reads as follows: TGCGCCAGCAGCCGCGACTGGTCTAATGAAAAACTGTTTTTT. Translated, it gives CASSRDWSNEKLFF.